This T cell receptor beta chain came from a study of cytomegalovirus exposure and HLA in healthy donors (dated by TCRdb to about 2017). General notes on the study: According to an earlier analysis of 587 of the donors, some 180 million T cells yielded roughly 110 million unique TCR beta sequences and 250 to 350 Gb of sequence data. An early release covering roughly 600 HLA-typed donors comprised about 300 gigabases of sequencing data and tens of millions of unique TCR sequences. Of the 300 to 500 genotyped donors, roughly 80% were placed in the genetic ancestry cluster associated with self-reported Caucasian donors. The study aimed to test whether cataloging public T cell receptors could reveal signatures of past pathogen exposure. The study profiled the T cell repertoires of under 850 subjects by immunosequencing and related them to cytomegalovirus serostatus. Along with the roughly 700-subject first cohort, a separate validation cohort of 120 different subjects was used. To predict cytomegalovirus infection status, the study combined high-throughput TCR immunosequencing, statistical association of individual TCRs with disease status, and machine learning. To study patterns of TCR occurrence, a later analysis re-analyzed previously published TCR beta repertoires from around 670 donors and added high-resolution HLA genotyping. Rather than drawing on any new phenotypic data, the later analysis identified candidate immune exposures from TCR beta sequences and the way those sequences occurred across donors. An earlier analysis of around 580 of the donors used high-throughput TCR beta sequencing to judge whether each TCR beta V gene segment behaved as functional or pseudogenic. Donor age, sex, ethnicity and CMV serostatus were compiled alongside the repertoire data. In a later genetic analysis, genome-wide SNP genotypes for 398 of the 666 donors were used, and that subset was treated as a discovery cohort. Every discovery cohort repertoire had been produced on one sequencing platform. HLA typing included class I and class II loci at four-digit resolution. The number of typed donors differed by locus: about 620-640 for A, B, C, DRB1 and DQB1; some 540 for DQA1; around 610 for DPA1; and some 430 for DPB1. About five DR-DQ haplotypes were treated as single units for association and clustering because of strong linkage in the cohort. Across 398 genotyped donors of the cohort, an average of about 240,000 unique TCR beta nucleotide sequences per donor were sequenced, and 15% to 20% of those sequences were non-productive.

The cohort comprised 670 or so healthy bone marrow donors. At the time of sampling, all cohort members were nominally healthy, though unrecorded immune exposures were likely present. The donor was CMV seronegative and was included in the group of several hundred seronegative cohort members. Every donor gave a peripheral blood sample, and the peripheral blood mononuclear cells from that sample were used for TCR beta sequencing. Genomic DNA was extracted from the blood cell samples with the Qiagen DNeasy Blood Extraction Kit. Study-level results and caveats: At a false discovery rate of 0.05, a later analysis linked under 20,000 TCR beta sequences to specific HLA alleles. Because the 87-base-pair reads could not distinguish some IMGT-functional V segments, including TRBV6-2 and TRBV6-3, those segments were excluded. In a later analysis, TCR association rates were found to vary across HLA loci, with the most associated TCRs seen for DRB1 alleles and the fewest for HLA-C alleles. According to a later analysis, parvovirus B19, influenza, CMV and Epstein-Barr virus appeared linked to several top co-occurrence clusters. A cluster of highly shared sequence variants was judged likely to represent a technical artifact of the sequencing pipeline. Linkage disequilibrium might explain the correlated functional status among segregating V segments, but an unknown experimental factor could not be ruled out. In the study, around 160 TCR beta chains were listed as associated with cytomegalovirus. In vitro tests confirmed that a few of the cytomegalovirus-associated TCR beta chains recognize cytomegalovirus antigens. The authors suggested that the approach could potentially be extended to other disease states and immunological phenotypes. Cytomegalovirus status was reported to be diagnosed by the classifier with high specificity and sensitivity in both the original and validation cohorts. A later genetic analysis associated a missense DCLRE1C variant with V-gene and J-gene trimming of TCR beta chains, and an independent cohort replicated the association. A further reported finding was that TCR beta sequences accurately predicted the HLA-A and HLA-B alleles for most subjects in the first cohort. This cohort had only TCR beta chains sequenced, and the lack of alpha or paired-chain data limited which features could be detected. The only immune exposure information available for the cohort was CMV serostatus. In an earlier analysis of 450 to 750 of the donors, most TCR beta V segments appeared in productive rearrangements about 87% or about 30% of the time, broadly matching IMGT annotations. Sequencing depth was assumed to be roughly uniform across donors in the presence/absence analyses, though that assumption may not hold. A later genetic analysis reported fewer N-insertions in productive TCRs among donors in an Asian-associated ancestry cluster than the roughly 700-donor mean. While some public TCRs were present in many individuals, most TCR sequences turned up only very rarely across donors. Most CMV-associated TCR beta chains appeared to be HLA-restricted in a later analysis, and the HLA associations seemed to be driven largely by CMV exposure. The earlier analysis of about 600 of the donors excluded approximately 17 rarely observed V segments, including chromosome 9 orphons, because counts were too low. Strong co-occurrence of HLA alleles, especially DR and DQ, made assigning TCR associations to individual alleles difficult. In a later analysis, HLA-associated TCR beta chains showed more clonal expansion and lower generation probabilities than non-associated chains that were equally common. Because some donors lacked HLA typing at each locus, the association tests relied only on the typed subset.

Worth noting for this clone: It lacks a known antigen. No clone much larger than this one lies a single base away; base qualities are absent.

Inclusive of the bounding cysteine and phenylalanine, the CDR3 is 15 residues long. Just CDR3 DNA is preserved here, 45 bases in frame from base 1. CDR1 and CDR2 are drawn from the germline V gene: SGHVS, FQNEAQ. V is cut back by 1 base and J by 0 bases, with 3 bases in the junction unmatched. The method behind the library was the immunoSEQ multiplex PCR assay. The multiplex PCR relied on a mix of 60 forward primers for TCR Vbeta segments and 13 reverse primers for TCR Jbeta segments. A multiplex PCR assay on genomic DNA amplified the CDR3 region of rearranged TCR beta genes. On the Illumina HiSeq System, the amplified TCR beta libraries were sequenced as 87-base-pair reads. The published analysis was carried out like this. A later analysis tallied 75 million to 95 million unique TCR beta chains across the approximately 670 repertoires, and about 10 million of those chains were shared by two or more donors. Raw reads were error-corrected and collapsed into unique sequences by a nearest-neighbor algorithm in which closely related sequences were merged to remove PCR and sequencing errors. Alignment of CDR3 sequences to IMGT reference sequences was used to assign V, D and J gene segments. For a sequence to be retained, at least a six-nucleotide match to both a V gene segment and a J gene segment was required. A rearrangement was called productive if the CDR3 had no stop codons and remained in frame with V and J, and every other rearrangement was called non-productive. CDR3 was defined by IMGT convention, running from the second conserved V-encoded cysteine to the conserved J-encoded phenylalanine. In an earlier analysis of 587 of the donors, sequences lacking an unambiguous match to a single V gene segment were excluded. An earlier analysis of fewer than 650 of the donors classified V segments as functional when productive rearrangements were above 56.7% and as segregating when the standard deviation between donors was above 5%. A statistical classification framework was built to diagnose cytomegalovirus status from the catalog of TCR beta chain sequences. A later analysis assigned V and J genes by comparing TCR nucleotide sequences with IMGT/GENE-DB human TR gene sequences. The TCRdist pipeline was used in a later analysis to assign CDR3 sequences and most-parsimonious VDJ recombination scenarios. In a later analysis, each TCR beta chain was defined by its CDR3 amino acid sequence together with its V-gene family, and reads lacking a unique V-gene family were excluded. As a way to deal with suspected cross-contamination and a sequencing artifact, a later analysis dropped approximately 590 nucleotide sequences that were highly shared and had low generation probability. In a later analysis, a clonal expansion index for each public chain was calculated from normalized within-repertoire ranks of inferred template counts. A later analysis computed generation probabilities with a VDJ recombination model fitted to out-of-frame rearrangements, and checked the results against IGoR. In a later analysis, hypergeometric tests were used to score TCR-TCR, TCR-HLA and TCR-CMV co-occurrence, with a repertoire-size bias correction applied to TCR pairs. False discovery rates were estimated in a later analysis by permuting HLA or CMV assignments 20 times. A later analysis grouped co-occurring TCRs with DBSCAN, adding TCRdist sequence similarity when clustering within HLA-allele-positive subsets. Repertoires with fewer than 30,000 or more than 120,000 public chains were left out of co-occurrence clustering, as were about five repertoires with anomalous nucleotide sharing. Sourced from immuneACCESS, this table was stored by TCRdb with only in-frame sequences that have V and J called. A share of the clones is absent; for the studies checked, an unresolved V gene accounts for under half, and the remainder has no known explanation. V and J calls plus clone size are reproduced from that table; the DNA served to infer D and trimming. Here the sample has 87,000 or so clones; 6% to 9% occur a single time. Roughly 2.1% of the sample comes from the top ten.

The sequence came from a man over 45 in good health and CMV-seronegative. The rearrangement combines TRBV7-8 with TRBJ2-7, and 7 junction bases match TRBD2. Sample: PBMCs. For the CDR3, the sequence is CASSLEAGYSYEQYF. DNA sequence: TGTGCCAGCAGCTTAGAAGCGGGGTACTCCTACGAGCAGTACTTC. The CDR3, completed at both ends by the reference TRBV7-8 and TRBJ2-7 genes, gives the full variable domain GAGVSQSPRYKVAKRGQDVALRCDPISGHVSLFWYQQALGQGPEFLTYFQNEAQLDKSGLPSDRFFAERPEGSVSTLKIQRTQQEDSAVYLCASSLEAGYSYEQYFGPGTRLTVT.